The TCR beta chain under discussion was sequenced for a study of T-cell memory formation after mild COVID-19. Across the study: TCR clustering was largely donor specific. General study findings and limits: Some SARS-CoV-2-responding clones were already detected in memory before infection.

The germline V gene encodes CDR1 MNHEY and CDR2 SVGEGT. V lost 0 bases to trimming and J lost 0 bases; unmatched junction nucleotides: 11. This CDR3 region has 19 residues. TCRdb fed the 5' RACE reads into MiXCR, producing one record per CDR3 protein. Counted here are approximately 480,000 distinct CDR3 sequences, about 18% occurring once; the ten biggest clones make up more than 9%. Concerning this clonotype: Its specificity is unknown.

The sequenced sample was PBMCs or a T cell subset sorted from them (not recorded which). The clonotype originates from an adult woman who had mild COVID-19 (a few samples of this study predate the infection). Cell type and time point are not known. The J gene is TRBJ2-5, the V gene TRBV6-2 or TRBV6-3; TRBD2 matches at 9 bases. CDR3: CASSYSSTASGVYQETQYF. Written as DNA, the CDR3 is TGTGCCAGCAGTTACTCGAGTACGGCTAGCGGGGTCTACCAAGAGACCCAGTACTTC.